A single sample gave rise to the 4 T cell receptor beta chains below, sequenced in a study of Tregs in tolerant kidney transplant recipients. Some clones are missing from TCRdb's copy, which holds only in-frame ones; the method was immunoSEQ multiplex PCR. The repertoire has 4,500 to 7,000 clones, nearly 90% of them found once; the top ten carry roughly 3.5%. Their antigens remain unidentified. Material: Tregs from blood cultured with allogeneic cells, obtained before the transplant. Every receptor here comes from a human patient who received a combined kidney and bone marrow transplant.

This sequence joins TRBV5-1 and TRBJ2-2, with D perhaps TRBD1 (6 bases). The CDR3 consists of 14 residues. Between the trimmed V and J ends, which lost 7 bases and 3 bases, there was a span of 13 bases. Germline V lookup: CDR1 SGHRS, CDR2 YFSETQ. The chain's CDR3 is CASQGHSYTGELFF. The CDR3 region has the DNA TGCGCCAGCCAGGGGCACTCCTACACCGGGGAGCTGTTTTTT.

The chain uses TRBV19 and TRBJ1-4; 7 bases are a match to TRBD1. There are 14 residues in the CDR3. CDR1 is LNHDA, CDR2 SQIVND, per germline (reference sequence). V was pared by 8 bases and J by 1 base, with 4 bases of the junction left unmatched. CDR3 sequence: CASHRQGTNEKLFF. DNA of the CDR3: TGTGCCAGTCACCGACAGGGAACTAATGAAAAACTGTTTTTT.

The gene calls are TRBV5-1 and TRBJ2-3, with 7 nucleotides matching TRBD2. The germline V gene has CDR1 SGHRS and CDR2 YFSETQ. Trimming cost V 3 bases and J 2 bases; bases outside gene matches: 12. The CDR3 length is 17 residues. The CDR3 DNA reads TGCGCCAGCAGCTGGGCAGGGATAGCGGGCCTCACAGATACGCAGTATTTT. Protein product: CASSWAGIAGLTDTQYF.

The gene calls are TRBV7-9 and TRBJ1-2; D remains ambiguous. Per the germline V gene, CDR1 is SEHNR and CDR2 is FQNEAQ (reference sequence). Trimming left V 7 bases short and J 8 bases short, with 11 bases between. The CDR3 covers 11 residues. The CDR3 DNA reads as TGTGCCAGCACCTTCTTTGTGGGCTACACCTTC. It codes for CASTFFVGYTF.